This TCR beta chain was captured in a study of regulatory T cells in long-lasting Graves disease. The time point was: persistent/refractory GD, antithyroid drugs over 5 years with positive TRAb. Generation of the TCR library employed RNA extracted from PBMCs. American Thyroid Association guidelines were used to diagnose Graves' disease. Patients were enrolled at an endocrinology department in Xi'an, China. This clonotype was counted at least ten times. The antigen remains undetermined. Study findings and constraints: Persistent cases favored TRBV28, TRBJ1-2 and TRBJ2-5. A limited number of samples was an acknowledged limitation.

The ends lost 1 base at V and 4 bases at J; junction bases unmatched: 7. CDR1 and CDR2 from the germline V gene are SEHNR and FQNEAQ (reference sequence). The CDR3 is 17 amino acids. Sequencing libraries for TCR beta were prepared with iRepertoire HTBI primers and Arm-PCR of CDR3 regions. One entry per CDR3 protein, called by TCRdb with MiXCR from the multiplex PCR reads. This table has 350,000 to 500,000 distinct CDR3 sequences, roughly a fifth appearing once. Sequences were derived from peripheral blood mononuclear cells (PBMCs), sampled when the disease was refractory, from a patient treated with antithyroid drugs. The J gene is TRBJ1-6, the V gene TRBV7-9; 7 bases are shared with TRBD1. This receptor was obtained from a female donor with Graves disease. CDR3 region: CASSLEAPGQYNSPLHF. In DNA, the CDR3 is TGTGCCAGCAGCTTAGAGGCCCCGGGACAGTATAATTCACCCCTCCACTTT.